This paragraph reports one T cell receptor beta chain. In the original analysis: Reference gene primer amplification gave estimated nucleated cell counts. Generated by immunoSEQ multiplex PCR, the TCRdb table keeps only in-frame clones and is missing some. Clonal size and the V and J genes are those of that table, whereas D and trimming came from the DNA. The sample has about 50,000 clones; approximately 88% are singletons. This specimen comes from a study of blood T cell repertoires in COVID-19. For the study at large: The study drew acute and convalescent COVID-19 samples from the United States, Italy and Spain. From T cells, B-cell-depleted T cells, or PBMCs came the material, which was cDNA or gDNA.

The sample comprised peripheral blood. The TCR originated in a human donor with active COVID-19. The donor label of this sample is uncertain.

DNA for the CDR3: TGTGCTAGTGGTCCCGGGACACGCACAGATACGCAGTATTTT. Translation gives CASGPGTRTDTQYF. The chain has TRBV12-5 and TRBJ2-3, with a possible D match to TRBD1 (6 bases). This CDR3 is 14 amino acids long. Trimming shortened V by 5 bases and J by 1 base, and 10 bases separated the two germline ends. Germline CDR1 reads LGHNT; CDR2 reads FRNRAP.